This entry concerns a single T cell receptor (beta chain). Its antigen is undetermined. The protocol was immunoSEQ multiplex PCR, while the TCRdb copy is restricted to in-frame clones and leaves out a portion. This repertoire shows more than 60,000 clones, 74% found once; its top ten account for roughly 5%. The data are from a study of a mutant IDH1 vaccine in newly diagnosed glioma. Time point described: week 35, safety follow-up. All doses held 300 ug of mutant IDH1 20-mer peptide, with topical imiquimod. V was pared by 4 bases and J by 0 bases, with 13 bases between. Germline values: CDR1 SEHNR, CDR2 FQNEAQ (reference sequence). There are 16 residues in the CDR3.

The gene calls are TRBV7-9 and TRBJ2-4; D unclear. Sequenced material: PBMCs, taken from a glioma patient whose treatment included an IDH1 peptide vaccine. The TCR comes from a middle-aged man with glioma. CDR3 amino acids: CASSYWTSLAKNIQYF. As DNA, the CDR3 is TGTGCCAGCAGCTACTGGACGAGTCTAGCCAAAAACATTCAGTACTTC.